This paragraph covers one TCR beta chain sequence. What antigen it recognizes has not been identified. No much larger clonotype is one base removed from it; base qualities were not supplied. Collaborating institutions collected whole blood in K2EDTA tubes following their own protocols. For TCRbeta analysis, collaborators shipped samples in one of three forms: frozen whole blood, isolated PBMCs, or DNA extracted from either of those sample types. The sample originates from a study of blood T cell repertoires in COVID-19 (dated by TCRdb to the early 2020s). About the study as a whole: Samples from collaborators originated in the United States, Italy and Spain and spanned both the acute and convalescent phases of COVID-19. The prospective study material was composed of cDNA or gDNA derived from T cells, B-cell-depleted T cells, or PBMCs. Subjects who had been exposed to COVID-19, were actively infected with it, or had recovered from it provided the deeply sampled blood TCRbeta repertoires that made up the dataset. The repertoires were released in a freely available public database intended as a resource for research on the immune response to SARS-CoV-2. Samples were obtained from the ongoing ImmuneRACE study (first 160 participants) and from about 1,300 subjects provided by 6 global collaborators. Nearly every sample came with metadata listing a de-identified subject ID, COVID-19 status, age in years and sex. Where HLA class I and class II types were available, the types were taken from metadata supplied by the sample provider, not from assay-based typing. What the study reported, not specific to this receptor: The amount of clinical and demographic metadata varied by source and participant and was provided uncurated.

TCRbeta CDR3 regions were amplified from genomic DNA using the immunoSEQ Assay, a bias-controlled multiplex PCR. The authors' analysis ran thus. Within the assay, amplification of reference gene primers was used to estimate how many nucleated cells each sample contained. To quantify the absolute abundance of each unique TCRbeta CDR3 rearrangement, sequence reads were collapsed and filtered. For each sample, productive Simpson clonality was calculated as the square root of Simpson's diversity index over productive rearrangements. TCRdb mirrors the immuneACCESS table, restricted to in-frame sequences. Some clones are absent from its copies; in checked studies, under half trace to an unresolved V gene, and the reason for the others is unknown. The V and J calls and clone size are taken from that table; D and trimming were inferred from the DNA. This sample gives under 300,000 clones in total; roughly 80% of them show up just once. Together, the top ten hold around 3.3% of the sample.

The specimen was peripheral blood. This receptor was obtained from a woman younger than 30 with acute or convalescent COVID-19.

CDR3 sequence: CASSPARGSGANVLTF. The DNA sequence is as follows: TGTGCCAGCTCACCCGCAAGGGGCTCTGGGGCCAACGTCCTGACTTTC. The chain couples TRBV18 to TRBJ2-6; TRBD1 is possibly the D segment (5 matching bases). From the cysteine up to the phenylalanine, the CDR3 has a length of 16 residues. Only the CDR3 DNA is retained, 48 bases long and in frame from the first base. The junction shows trimming of 3 bases on V and 0 bases on J, plus 9 bases between the germline ends. In the germline V gene, CDR1 corresponds to KGHSH and CDR2 to LQKENI.